Following are 2 T cell receptor beta chains from one sample sequenced in a study of T cells after yellow fever vaccination. Using its own MiXCR run on the 5' RACE reads, TCRdb lists one record per CDR3 protein. The sample shows about 63,000 distinct CDR3 sequences, approximately 7.4% of them seen only once. Sequences were derived from CD8+ T cells sorted from PBMCs, sampled 15 days after the yellow fever booster vaccination. The receptor source for this set is a man aged 25 to 40 who received the YFV17D yellow fever vaccine.

In its sample, this clonotype was seen many times. The rearrangement uses TRBV27 and TRBJ2-7, with TRBD2 identical over 11 bases. Trimming took 6 bases from V and 6 from J; bases not matched to a gene: 10. CDR3 size: 15 residues. Germline lookup yields CDR1 MNHEY and CDR2 SMNVEV (reference sequence). The CDR3 DNA reads as TGTGCCAGCAGCCTAATGAGACTAGCGGGAAGCGAGCAGTACTTC. This codes for CASSLMRLAGSEQYF.

At least ten counts were recorded for this clonotype. This chain links TRBV21-1 with TRBJ2-7; TRBD1, the table's D call, lacks a check against the DNA. TRBV21-1 is labeled a pseudogene. This CDR3 is built from 15 residues. The CDR3 loop is CASPPPGQGADEQYF. The CDR3 nucleotides read TGTGCCAGCCCACCTCCTGGACAGGGTGCCGACGAGCAGTACTTC.